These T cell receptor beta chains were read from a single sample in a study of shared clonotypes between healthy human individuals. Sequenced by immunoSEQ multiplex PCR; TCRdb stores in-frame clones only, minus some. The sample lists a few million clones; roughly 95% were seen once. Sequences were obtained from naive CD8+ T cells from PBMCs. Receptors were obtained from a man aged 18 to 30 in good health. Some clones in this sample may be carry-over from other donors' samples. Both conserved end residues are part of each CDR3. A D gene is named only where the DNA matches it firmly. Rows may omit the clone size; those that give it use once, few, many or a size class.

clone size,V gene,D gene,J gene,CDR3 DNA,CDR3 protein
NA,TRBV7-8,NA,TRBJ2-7,TGTGCCAGCAGCTCCTTCGGGGACTACGAGCAGTACTTC,CASSSFGDYEQYF
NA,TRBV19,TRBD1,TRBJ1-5,TGTGCCAGTAAGCCTATTTACGACTTAGGACAGGGAGGGGGACAGCCCCAGCATTTT,CASKPIYDLGQGGGQPQHF
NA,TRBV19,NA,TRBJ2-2,TGTGCCAGTAGTCCGGGCGCGAACACCGGGGAGCTGTTTTTT,CASSPGANTGELFF
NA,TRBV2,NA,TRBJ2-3,TGTGCCAGCAGTGAGGAGGGTGAGAAGGATACGCAGTATTTT,CASSEEGEKDTQYF
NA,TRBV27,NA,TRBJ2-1,TGTGCCAGCAGTTTTTCTAACATGCGGGGCAATGAGCAGTTCTTC,CASSFSNMRGNEQFF
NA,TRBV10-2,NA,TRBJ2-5,TGCGCCAGCAGGTCCCCGGGACTCGGGGGTTATGAGCAGTACTTC,CASRSPGLGGYEQYF
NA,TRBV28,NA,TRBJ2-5,TGTGCCAGCAGTTTATTAGCGAACCAAGAGACCCAGTACTTC,CASSLLANQETQYF
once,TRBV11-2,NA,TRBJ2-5,TGTGCCAGCACCCGCCTTCCCCAAACAGAGACCCAGTACTTC,CASTRLPQTETQYF
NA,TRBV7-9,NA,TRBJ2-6,TGTGCCAGCAGCTTCCACAGGGGGGCCAACGTCCTGACTTTC,CASSFHRGANVLTF
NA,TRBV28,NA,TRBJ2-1,TGTGCCAGCAGTTTTCCTTCCCACTCGGACTCTCATAGGGACAATGAGCAGTTCTTC,CASSFPSHSDSHRDNEQFF
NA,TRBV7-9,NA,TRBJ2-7,TGTGCCAGCAGCCCCGGACAGCCCTACGAGCAGTACTTC,CASSPGQPYEQYF
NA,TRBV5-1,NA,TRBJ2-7,TGCGCCAGCAGCTTGGGGGTAGCCTACGAGCAGTACTTC,CASSLGVAYEQYF
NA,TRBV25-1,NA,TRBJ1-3,TGTGCCAGCTCCCAAAACACCATATATTTT,CASSQNTIYF
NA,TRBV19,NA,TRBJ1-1,TGTGCCAGTAGTATATTGTGGAGTTCGAACACTGAAGCTTTCTTT,CASSILWSSNTEAFF
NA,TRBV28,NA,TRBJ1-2,TGTGCCAGCAGTTTAGAAGGGGACACACCTAACTATGGCTACACCTTC,CASSLEGDTPNYGYTF
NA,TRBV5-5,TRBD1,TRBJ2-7,TGTGCCAGCAGCTTCACCGGGACAGCGGACTACGAGCAGTACTTC,CASSFTGTADYEQYF
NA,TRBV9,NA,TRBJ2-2,TGTGCCAGCACCTCAATCGGCACCGGGGAGCTGTTTTTT,CASTSIGTGELFF
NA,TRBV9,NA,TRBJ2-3,TGTGCCAGCAGCGTAGACCGGGTACGGGTGGACACAGATACGCAGTATTTT,CASSVDRVRVDTDTQYF
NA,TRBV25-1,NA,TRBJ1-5,TGTGCCAGCGGGGGGGGACTCGGAAGCAATCAGCCCCAGCATTTT,CASGGGLGSNQPQHF
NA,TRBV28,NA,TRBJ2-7,TGTGCCAGCAGTTTTGGGAAGCACTCCTACGAGCAGTACTTC,CASSFGKHSYEQYF
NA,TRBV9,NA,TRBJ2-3,TGTGCCAGCAGCAACCCGACCAGAGATACGCAGTATTTT,CASSNPTRDTQYF
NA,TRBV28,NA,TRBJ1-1,TGTGCCAGCAGCGATCCGGGATCCCCAGAGGGGGCTTTCTTT,CASSDPGSPEGAFF
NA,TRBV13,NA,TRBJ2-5,TGTGCCAGCAGCGAGGCGGGCGGTGGGCAACAAGAGACCCAGTACTTC,CASSEAGGGQQETQYF
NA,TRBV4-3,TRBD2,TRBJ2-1,TGCGCCAGCAGCTACCGACTAGCGGGCAATGAGCAGTTCTTC,CASSYRLAGNEQFF
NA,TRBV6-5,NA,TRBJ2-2,TGTGCCAGCAGTTACTTCGCCGGGCAGGGCGGGGAGCTGTTTTTT,CASSYFAGQGGELFF
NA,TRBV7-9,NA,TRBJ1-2,TGTGCCAGCAGAGGGGAAGTAACGAGCTCAGCTAACTATGGCTACACCTTC,CASRGEVTSSANYGYTF
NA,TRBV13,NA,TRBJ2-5,TGTGCCAGCAGCCCCAGGGGTGCTGAGACCCAGTACTTC,CASSPRGAETQYF
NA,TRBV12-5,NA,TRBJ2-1,TGTGCTAGTGGTTTGGTTCTCGGTAGCGACCAGTTCTTC,CASGLVLGSDQFF
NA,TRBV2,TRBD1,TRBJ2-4,TGTGCCGGAAAGGGGGCGGTAAACATTCAGTACTTC,CAGKGAVNIQYF
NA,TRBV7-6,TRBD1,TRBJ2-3,TGTGCCAGCAGCCCCGGACAGGTCACAGATACGCAGTATTTT,CASSPGQVTDTQYF
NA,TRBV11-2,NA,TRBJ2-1,TGTGCCAGCAGCCCCCCCGCGAGCCCGGAGCAGTTCTTC,CASSPPASPEQFF
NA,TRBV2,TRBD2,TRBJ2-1,TGTGCCAGCCCATCATCCACCCCCGGGACTAGCGGGAGAGGGTACAATGAGCAGTTCTTC,CASPSSTPGTSGRGYNEQFF
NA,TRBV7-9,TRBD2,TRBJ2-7,TGTGCCAGCAGCTCCCGTGGGGGGGGGTACGAGCAGTACTTC,CASSSRGGGYEQYF
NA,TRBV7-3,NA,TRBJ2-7,TGTGCCAGCAGCTTGGTACAGGGCCCCACCTACGAGCAGTACTTC,CASSLVQGPTYEQYF
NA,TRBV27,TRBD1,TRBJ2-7,TGTGCCAGCAGTTTCAGGGGGTATACCTACGAGCAGTACTTC,CASSFRGYTYEQYF
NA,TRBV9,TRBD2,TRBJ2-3,TGTGCCAGCAGCGCCCCGCTAGCGGGAGGGAGTAATACGCAGTATTTT,CASSAPLAGGSNTQYF
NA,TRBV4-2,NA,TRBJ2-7,TGTGCCAGCAGCCAAGGACTAGAAAGGTACGAGCAGTACTTC,CASSQGLERYEQYF
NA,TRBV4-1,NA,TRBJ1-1,TGCGCCAGCAGCCCCCGAATGGACACTGAAGCTTTCTTT,CASSPRMDTEAFF
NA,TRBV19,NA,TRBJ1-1,TGTGCCAGTAGGGACAGCAGATACACTGAAGCTTTCTTT,CASRDSRYTEAFF
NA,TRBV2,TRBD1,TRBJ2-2,TGTGCCAGCTCTTCCCTGGGACAGCCTTCTAACACCGGGGAGCTGTTTTTT,CASSSLGQPSNTGELFF
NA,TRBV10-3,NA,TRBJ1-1,TGTGCCATCAGAGCCCCACCGGCCGAAGCTTTCTTT,CAIRAPPAEAFF
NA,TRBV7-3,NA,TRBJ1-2,TGTGCCAGCAGAGACCCCGGGATTGACTATGGCTACACCTTC,CASRDPGIDYGYTF
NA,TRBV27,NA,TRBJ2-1,TGTGCCAGCAGTTGGGACCACCGGGGCCATGAGCAGTTCTTC,CASSWDHRGHEQFF
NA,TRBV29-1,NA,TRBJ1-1,TGCAGCGTACCCGACACCCCGGACGGTAACACTGAAGCTTTCTTT,CSVPDTPDGNTEAFF
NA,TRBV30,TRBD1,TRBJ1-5,TGTGCCTGGAGTACCCGACAGGGAGGACAGCCCCAGCATTTT,CAWSTRQGGQPQHF
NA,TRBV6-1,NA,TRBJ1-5,TGTGCCAGGCAGGACCAGGTAGGAGGCAATCAGCCCCAGCATTTT,CARQDQVGGNQPQHF
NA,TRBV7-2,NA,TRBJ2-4,TGTGCCAGCAGCTTGGTCCCCAGTGGTGTGGACATTCAGTACTTC,CASSLVPSGVDIQYF
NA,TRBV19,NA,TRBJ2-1,TGTGCCAGTAGTCCCCAGGGACTTGACAATGAGCAGTTCTTC,CASSPQGLDNEQFF
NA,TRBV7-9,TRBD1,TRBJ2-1,TGTGCCAGCGCAAGAGCCGGGACAGGGGACAATGAGCAGTTCTTC,CASARAGTGDNEQFF
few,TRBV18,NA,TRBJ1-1,TGTGCCAGCTCACCACCGGGATACATGAACACTGAAGCTTTCTTT,CASSPPGYMNTEAFF
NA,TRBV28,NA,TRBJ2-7,TGTGCCAGCAAATCGACGGACGGCTACTACGAGCAGTACTTC,CASKSTDGYYEQYF
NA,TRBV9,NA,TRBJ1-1,TGTGCCAGCAGCGTAGTACTAACGGGGAACACTGAAGCTTTCTTT,CASSVVLTGNTEAFF
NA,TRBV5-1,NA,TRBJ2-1,TGCGCCAGCAGCTTGAGGGACGGGAGTACGTTCAATGAGCAGTTCTTC,CASSLRDGSTFNEQFF
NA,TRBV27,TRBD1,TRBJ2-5,TGTGCCACCCGGACAGGGACGTACCAAGAGACCCAGTACTTC,CATRTGTYQETQYF